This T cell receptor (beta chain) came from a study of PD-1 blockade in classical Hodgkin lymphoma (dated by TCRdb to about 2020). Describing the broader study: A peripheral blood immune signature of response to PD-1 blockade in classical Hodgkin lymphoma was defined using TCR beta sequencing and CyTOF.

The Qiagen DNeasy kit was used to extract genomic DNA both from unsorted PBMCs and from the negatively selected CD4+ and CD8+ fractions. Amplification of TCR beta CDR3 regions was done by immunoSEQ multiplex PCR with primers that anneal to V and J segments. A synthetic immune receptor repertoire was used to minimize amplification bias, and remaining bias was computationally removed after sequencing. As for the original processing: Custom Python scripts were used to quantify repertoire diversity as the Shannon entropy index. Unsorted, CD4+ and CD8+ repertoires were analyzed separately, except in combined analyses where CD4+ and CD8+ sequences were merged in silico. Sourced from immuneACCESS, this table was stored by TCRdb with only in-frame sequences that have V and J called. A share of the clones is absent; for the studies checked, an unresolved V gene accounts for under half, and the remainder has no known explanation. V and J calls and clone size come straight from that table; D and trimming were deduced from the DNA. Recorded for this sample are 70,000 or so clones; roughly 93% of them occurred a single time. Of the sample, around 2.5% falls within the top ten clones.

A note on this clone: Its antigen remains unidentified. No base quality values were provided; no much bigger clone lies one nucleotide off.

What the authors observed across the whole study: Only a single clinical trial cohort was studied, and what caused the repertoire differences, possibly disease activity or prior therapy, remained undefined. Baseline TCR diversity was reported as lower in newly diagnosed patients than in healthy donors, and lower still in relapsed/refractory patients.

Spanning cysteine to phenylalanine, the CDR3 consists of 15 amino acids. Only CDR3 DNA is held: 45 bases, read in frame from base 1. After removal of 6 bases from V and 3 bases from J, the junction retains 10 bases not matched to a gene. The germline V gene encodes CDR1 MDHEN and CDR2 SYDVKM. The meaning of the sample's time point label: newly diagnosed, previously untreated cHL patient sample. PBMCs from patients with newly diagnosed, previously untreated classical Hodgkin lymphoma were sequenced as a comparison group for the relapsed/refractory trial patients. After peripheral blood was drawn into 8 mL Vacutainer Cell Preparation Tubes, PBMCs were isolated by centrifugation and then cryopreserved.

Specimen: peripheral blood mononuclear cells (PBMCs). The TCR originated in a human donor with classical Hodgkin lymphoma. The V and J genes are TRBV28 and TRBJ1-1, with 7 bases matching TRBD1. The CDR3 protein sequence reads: CASSLTGLGDTEAFF. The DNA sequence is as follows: TGTGCCAGCAGCCTGACAGGGTTGGGGGACACTGAAGCTTTCTTT.